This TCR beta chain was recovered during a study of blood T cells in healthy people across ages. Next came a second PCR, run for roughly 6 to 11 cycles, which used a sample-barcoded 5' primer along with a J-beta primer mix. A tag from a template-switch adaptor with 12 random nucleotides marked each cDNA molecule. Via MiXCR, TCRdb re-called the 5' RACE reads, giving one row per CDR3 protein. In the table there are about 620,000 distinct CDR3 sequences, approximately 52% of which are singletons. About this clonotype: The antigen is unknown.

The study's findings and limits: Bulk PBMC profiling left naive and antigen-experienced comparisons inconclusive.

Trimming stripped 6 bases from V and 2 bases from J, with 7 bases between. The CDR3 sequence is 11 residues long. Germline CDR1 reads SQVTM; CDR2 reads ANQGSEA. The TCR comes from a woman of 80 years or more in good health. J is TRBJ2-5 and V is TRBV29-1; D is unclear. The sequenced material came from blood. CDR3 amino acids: CSVKEQETQYF. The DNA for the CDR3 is TGCAGCGTGAAAGAGCAAGAGACCCAGTACTTC.